This TCR beta chain was sequenced in a study of T cells after yellow fever vaccination. Germline V gene sequence: CDR1 SQVTM, CDR2 ANQGSEA. The CDR3 extends over 16 amino acids. V was clipped by 5 bases and J by 0 bases; unmatched bases: 4. In TCRdb, the 5' RACE reads were re-called with MiXCR into one record per CDR3 protein. The repertoire has 100,000 to 150,000 distinct CDR3 sequences, roughly 9% of them found once; the top ten carry approximately 37%. This receptor was taken from a man aged 18 to 30 who received the YFV17D yellow fever vaccine. The specimen was CD8+ T cells sorted from PBMCs, collected on the day of the yellow fever booster vaccination. The J gene is TRBJ2-1, the V gene TRBV29-1, with TRBD2 identical over 13 bases. Here the CDR3 reads CSVTSGGESSYNEQFF. As DNA, the CDR3 is TGCAGCGTTACTAGCGGGGGGGAAAGCTCCTACAATGAGCAGTTCTTC.